This T cell receptor beta chain was documented in a study of cytomegalovirus exposure and HLA in healthy donors. The CDR3 has 12 amino acids. Germline V gene sequence: CDR1 GTSNPN, CDR2 SVGIG (reference sequence). V lost 4 bases and J lost 2, with 9 bases in between. Findings and caveats of the study: A missense DCLRE1C variant was associated with V- and J-gene trimming of TCR beta chains in a later analysis, and an independent cohort replicated the association.

Details on this clone: What it binds is unknown.

The study ran its PCR with 60 Vbeta and 13 Jbeta primers. Produced via immunoSEQ multiplex PCR; TCRdb's table is partial and in-frame only. This table has fewer than 120,000 clones, over 65% appearing once. Sequencing was carried out using PBMCs. The clonotype was recovered from a man aged 30 to 39 in good health and CMV-seropositive. V usage is TRBV30 and J usage is TRBJ2-7; D remains unclear. CDR3 region: CAWTPEPYEQYF. For the CDR3, the DNA is TGTGCCTGGACGCCGGAGCCCTACGAGCAGTACTTC.